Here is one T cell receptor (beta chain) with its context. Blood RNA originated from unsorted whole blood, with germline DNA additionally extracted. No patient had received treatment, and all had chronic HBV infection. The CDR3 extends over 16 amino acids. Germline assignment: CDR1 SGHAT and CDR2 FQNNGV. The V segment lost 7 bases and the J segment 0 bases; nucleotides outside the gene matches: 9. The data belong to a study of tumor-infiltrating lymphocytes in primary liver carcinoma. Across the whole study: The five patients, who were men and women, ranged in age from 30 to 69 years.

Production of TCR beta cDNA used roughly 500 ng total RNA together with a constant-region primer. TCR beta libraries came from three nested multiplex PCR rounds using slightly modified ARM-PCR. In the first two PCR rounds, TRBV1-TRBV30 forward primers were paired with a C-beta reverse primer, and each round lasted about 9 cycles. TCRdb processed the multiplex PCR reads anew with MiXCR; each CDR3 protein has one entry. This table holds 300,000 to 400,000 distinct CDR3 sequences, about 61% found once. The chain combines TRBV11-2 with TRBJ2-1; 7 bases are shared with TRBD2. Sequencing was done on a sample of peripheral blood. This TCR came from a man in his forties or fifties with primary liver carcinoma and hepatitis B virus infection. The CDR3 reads CASIFSGRASYNEQFF. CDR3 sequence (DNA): TGTGCCAGCATCTTTAGTGGGAGGGCCTCCTACAATGAGCAGTTCTTC.